A selection of T cell receptor beta chains follows, all from one sample in a study of blood T cell repertoires in COVID-19. The data were produced by immunoSEQ multiplex PCR, yet TCRdb's version contains in-frame clones alone and is incomplete. The table records 130,000 to 150,000 clones, approximately 82% of them present only once. Material: peripheral blood. These TCRs come from a woman aged 50 to 65 in a cohort sampled during active or convalescent COVID-19. CDR3s include the opening cysteine and the closing phenylalanine or tryptophan. D genes are given only for firm matches. Size tells how often a clone was seen (once, few, many) or the class of an expanded clone, and some rows leave it out.

TRBD1,-,TRBV5-4,TRBJ2-2,TGTGCCAGCAGCTTAGGGGACAGGGACTACCAAGAGCTGTTTTTT,CASSLGDRDYQELFF
-,-,TRBV19,TRBJ2-3,TGTGCCAGTAGTATTGACGGGATTAGCACAGATACGCAGTATTTT,CASSIDGISTDTQYF
TRBD2,-,TRBV5-1,TRBJ2-1,TGCGCCAGCAGCCTGAGACTAGCGGGGGGACACAATGAGCAGTTCTTC,CASSLRLAGGHNEQFF
-,-,TRBV12-5,TRBJ2-3,TGTGCTAGTGGGACTGAATATACGCAGTATTTT,CASGTEYTQYF
TRBD1,-,TRBV10-3,TRBJ2-3,TGTGCCATCAGTGAGTCCTCAGGGGGTGGAGATACGCAGTATTTT,CAISESSGGGDTQYF
TRBD1,-,TRBV13,TRBJ2-7,TGTGCCAGCAGCTTTTGGGACAGGGTCCACGAGCAGTACTTC,CASSFWDRVHEQYF
TRBD2,-,TRBV9,TRBJ2-3,TGTGCCAGCAACGAGGGACTAGCGGGGGGCACAGATACGCAGTATTTT,CASNEGLAGGTDTQYF
TRBD1,-,TRBV15,TRBJ2-3,TGTGCCACCAGCTACCTCCAGGGGGCCTCAGATACGCAGTATTTT,CATSYLQGASDTQYF
-,-,TRBV3-1/TRBV3-2,TRBJ1-2,TGTGCCAGCAGCCCCAGCGGGGGTGACTATGGCTACACCTTC,CASSPSGGDYGYTF
-,-,TRBV13,TRBJ2-7,TGTGCCAGCAGCTTAGGCCGGTCCTACGAGCAGTACTTC,CASSLGRSYEQYF
-,-,TRBV15,TRBJ2-3,TGTGCCACCAGCAAGGACGGGGGAGTTCGCACGCAGTATTTT,CATSKDGGVRTQYF
-,few,TRBV24-1,TRBJ2-1,TGTGCCACCAGTGAAAAACCTCAGGGGGGCTCCTACAATGAGCAGTTCTTC,CATSEKPQGGSYNEQFF
-,-,TRBV6-1,TRBJ1-2,TGTGCCAGCAGTGAGGTCGGGAGTAACTATGGCTACACCTTC,CASSEVGSNYGYTF
TRBD1,few,TRBV15,TRBJ1-5,TGTGCCACCAGCAGTCAGGGGGCTTCAAGTGAGCCCCAGCATTTT,CATSSQGASSEPQHF
-,-,TRBV5-6,TRBJ1-6,TGTGCCAGCAGCCCGGTACCACAGGGATATAATTCACCCCTCCACTTT,CASSPVPQGYNSPLHF
-,-,TRBV3-1/TRBV3-2,TRBJ2-7,TGTGCCAGCAGCCAATACTACGAGCAGTACTTC,CASSQYYEQYF
-,-,TRBV5-1,TRBJ1-1,TGCGCCAGCAGCCCGGACACTTTAGCTCGGGCTTTCTTT,CASSPDTLARAFF
-,-,TRBV7-2,TRBJ2-3,TGTGCCAGCAGCCTGGACAGATTCACAGATACGCAGTATTTT,CASSLDRFTDTQYF
TRBD1,-,TRBV5-1,TRBJ2-5,TGCGCCAGCAGCTTGGGGACAGGGGATCCGGAGACCCAGTACTTC,CASSLGTGDPETQYF
TRBD2,-,TRBV6-2/TRBV6-3,TRBJ2-3,TGTGCCAGCAGTTACTCGTTCGAGCGGGGGGAGTTAGATACGCAGTATTTT,CASSYSFERGELDTQYF
TRBD1,-,TRBV7-6,TRBJ2-7,TGTGCCAGCAGCTTAGGGACAGGGCGCAACGAGCAGTACTTC,CASSLGTGRNEQYF
-,-,TRBV2,TRBJ1-6,TGTGCCAGCAAGGCCAGGGGTTCCTATAATTCACCCCTCCACTTT,CASKARGSYNSPLHF
TRBD1,-,TRBV4-1,TRBJ2-5,TGCGCCAGCAGCCACGAAAGACAGGGCGAGACCCAGTACTTC,CASSHERQGETQYF
TRBD1,-,TRBV7-2,TRBJ2-3,TGTGCCAGCAGCTGGGACAGGGTCACAGATACGCAGTATTTT,CASSWDRVTDTQYF
-,few,TRBV15,TRBJ1-5,TGTGCCACCAGCAGAGATATTGGCAATCAGCCCCAGCATTTT,CATSRDIGNQPQHF
-,-,TRBV10-1,TRBJ1-2,TGCGCCAGCATGTCGACGGGCTATGGCTACACCTTC,CASMSTGYGYTF
-,-,TRBV20-1,TRBJ1-5,TGCAGTGCTAGTGGGGGGGAGGGCAATCAGCCCCAGCATTTT,CSASGGEGNQPQHF
TRBD2,-,TRBV6-5,TRBJ2-7,TGTGCCAGCTCGGCTAGCGGGGGCCCCTACGAGCAGTACTTC,CASSASGGPYEQYF
TRBD1,-,TRBV7-9,TRBJ1-6,TGTGCCAGCAGATTTGACAGGGGGAATTCACCCCTCCACTTT,CASRFDRGNSPLHF
-,-,TRBV5-1,TRBJ2-5,TGCGCCAGCAGCCGCCTGGGAGCGGCCATCCAAGAGACCCAGTACTTC,CASSRLGAAIQETQYF
TRBD1,-,TRBV10-3,TRBJ2-7,TGTGCCATTTCAGGGGGATGGTATCGCGAGCAGTACTTC,CAISGGWYREQYF